The rows below give T cell receptor beta chains drawn from one sample of a study of blood T cells in healthy people across ages. TCRdb reanalysed the 5' RACE reads using MiXCR and keeps one entry per CDR3 protein. The sample yields around 900,000 distinct CDR3 sequences, roughly 51% seen once. Sequencing was performed on blood. The receptors originated from a woman aged 55-69 years in good health. The CDR3 runs from the conserved cysteine through the conserved F or W. The D gene is left open where the match is weak. The listing skips clone size in some rows; elsewhere it reads once, few, many or a size class.

v_gene: TRBV15; abundance: NA; d_gene: TRBD2; j_gene: TRBJ2-3; CDR3nt: TGTGCCACCAGCAGGGGTACTAGCGGGAGAGGGGATACGCAGTATTTT; CDR3aa: CATSRGTSGRGDTQYF
v_gene: TRBV28; abundance: NA; d_gene: TRBD2; j_gene: TRBJ2-1; CDR3nt: TGTGCCAGCATCATAGCGGGAAACTACAATGAGCAGTTCTTC; CDR3aa: CASIIAGNYNEQFF
v_gene: TRBV3-1; abundance: few; d_gene: NA; j_gene: TRBJ2-5; CDR3nt: TGTGCCAGCAGCCAAGATAAGGTCCTAGCAGTCGAGACCCAGTACTTC; CDR3aa: CASSQDKVLAVETQYF
v_gene: TRBV20-1; abundance: NA; d_gene: TRBD1; j_gene: TRBJ1-2; CDR3nt: TGCAGTGCTACGGGGGCTCAGGACAGGAACTATGGCTACACCTTC; CDR3aa: CSATGAQDRNYGYTF
v_gene: TRBV6-1; abundance: NA; d_gene: NA; j_gene: TRBJ1-1; CDR3nt: TGTGCCAGCAGTGAAACAGGGTTAATGAACACTGAAGCTTTCTTT; CDR3aa: CASSETGLMNTEAFF
v_gene: TRBV27; abundance: NA; d_gene: NA; j_gene: TRBJ1-1; CDR3nt: TGTGCCAGCAGTTTATCTGTCCAGAACACTGAAGCTTTCTTT; CDR3aa: CASSLSVQNTEAFF
v_gene: TRBV28; abundance: few; d_gene: TRBD2; j_gene: TRBJ2-1; CDR3nt: TGTGCCAGCCTCCCGGGACTAGCGGTTTTCCGCTCCTACAATGAGCAGTTCTTC; CDR3aa: CASLPGLAVFRSYNEQFF
v_gene: TRBV29-1; abundance: NA; d_gene: TRBD1; j_gene: TRBJ2-3; CDR3nt: TGCAGCGTTCAGGGGGCGGGCCCAGATACGCAGTATTTT; CDR3aa: CSVQGAGPDTQYF
v_gene: TRBV7-2; abundance: NA; d_gene: NA; j_gene: TRBJ2-1; CDR3nt: TGTGCCAGCAGCTTTGCCCAGGGCAATGAGCAGTTCTTC; CDR3aa: CASSFAQGNEQFF
v_gene: TRBV10-3; abundance: few; d_gene: TRBD2; j_gene: TRBJ2-1; CDR3nt: TGTGCCATCAGTGCGGTGGGAGGGTCCTACAATGAGCAGTTCTTC; CDR3aa: CAISAVGGSYNEQFF
v_gene: TRBV6-5; abundance: few; d_gene: TRBD1; j_gene: TRBJ1-5; CDR3nt: TGTGCCAGCAGGCGACAGGGAGGGTATAGCAATCAGCCCCAGCATTTT; CDR3aa: CASRRQGGYSNQPQHF
v_gene: TRBV7-9; abundance: NA; d_gene: TRBD1; j_gene: TRBJ2-7; CDR3nt: TGTGCCAGCAGCTCCTCCCGGACAGGGAACTACGAGCAGTACTTC; CDR3aa: CASSSSRTGNYEQYF
v_gene: TRBV7-9; abundance: NA; d_gene: TRBD1; j_gene: TRBJ2-3; CDR3nt: TGTGCCAGCAGCCCAGGACAGGACATCACAGATACGCAGTATTTT; CDR3aa: CASSPGQDITDTQYF
v_gene: TRBV5-1; abundance: NA; d_gene: TRBD1; j_gene: TRBJ2-7; CDR3nt: TGCGCCAGCAGGCCCCGGGACAGATCCTACGAGCAGTACTTC; CDR3aa: CASRPRDRSYEQYF
v_gene: TRBV7-2; abundance: few; d_gene: NA; j_gene: TRBJ2-1; CDR3nt: TGTGCCAGCAGCTTTGGGAGGACACGTGAGCAGTTCTTC; CDR3aa: CASSFGRTREQFF
v_gene: TRBV11-2; abundance: few; d_gene: NA; j_gene: TRBJ2-6; CDR3nt: TGTGCCAGCAGCTTTCAGCTTCGAGCGGCTCCCGTGTCTGGGGCCAACGTCCTGACTTTC; CDR3aa: CASSFQLRAAPVSGANVLTF
v_gene: TRBV9; abundance: many; d_gene: TRBD1; j_gene: TRBJ2-3; CDR3nt: TGTGCCAGCAGCCTAACAGGGGCAGGAGATACGCAGTATTTT; CDR3aa: CASSLTGAGDTQYF
v_gene: TRBV7-3; abundance: NA; d_gene: NA; j_gene: TRBJ2-1; CDR3nt: TGTGCCAGCAGCGTAAAGCGAGGGAGCTCCTACAATGAGCAGTTCTTC; CDR3aa: CASSVKRGSSYNEQFF
v_gene: TRBV27; abundance: NA; d_gene: TRBD1; j_gene: TRBJ2-5; CDR3nt: TGTGCCAGCAGTTTAACCGGGACAGAAGCGAAAGAGACCCAGTACTTC; CDR3aa: CASSLTGTEAKETQYF
v_gene: TRBV20-1; abundance: NA; d_gene: TRBD2; j_gene: TRBJ2-7; CDR3nt: TGCAGTGCTAGAGATCCCCGACTAGCGGGCTCCTACGAGCAGTACTTC; CDR3aa: CSARDPRLAGSYEQYF
v_gene: TRBV20-1; abundance: NA; d_gene: TRBD2; j_gene: TRBJ2-1; CDR3nt: TGCAGTGCTAGTCCTAGCGGGAGTTACAATGAGCAGTTCTTC; CDR3aa: CSASPSGSYNEQFF
v_gene: TRBV7-2; abundance: NA; d_gene: NA; j_gene: TRBJ2-7; CDR3nt: TGTGCCAGCAGCTCATACTACAATGAGCAGTACTTC; CDR3aa: CASSSYYNEQYF
v_gene: TRBV6-5; abundance: NA; d_gene: NA; j_gene: TRBJ2-7; CDR3nt: TGTGCCAGCAGTTTCAGATCGGTCGAGCAGTACTTC; CDR3aa: CASSFRSVEQYF
v_gene: TRBV6-5; abundance: NA; d_gene: TRBD1; j_gene: TRBJ2-5; CDR3nt: TGTGCCAGCAGTTCGGGACAGGTCTCCCAAGAGACCCAGTACTTC; CDR3aa: CASSSGQVSQETQYF
v_gene: TRBV2; abundance: once; d_gene: NA; j_gene: TRBJ2-5; CDR3nt: TGTGCCAGCACGGCGTGGAGAGGCGAAGGCGGGCAGTACTTC; CDR3aa: CASTAWRGEGGQYF
v_gene: TRBV3-1; abundance: NA; d_gene: TRBD1; j_gene: TRBJ2-7; CDR3nt: TGTGCCAGCAGCCAAGCTTGGACAGGGGGCTACGAGCAGTACTTC; CDR3aa: CASSQAWTGGYEQYF
v_gene: TRBV4-3; abundance: NA; d_gene: NA; j_gene: TRBJ2-1; CDR3nt: TGCGCCAGCAGCCACGGTAATCTAGGTCCCTACGATGAGCAGTTCTTC; CDR3aa: CASSHGNLGPYDEQFF
v_gene: TRBV6-1; abundance: NA; d_gene: NA; j_gene: TRBJ2-7; CDR3nt: TGTGCCAGCATGTCTAGTAGACAGATCTACGAGCAGTACTTC; CDR3aa: CASMSSRQIYEQYF
v_gene: TRBV27; abundance: NA; d_gene: TRBD2; j_gene: TRBJ2-7; CDR3nt: TGTGCCAGCAGTTTAGGCGGGGGTGAGTACGAGCAGTACTTC; CDR3aa: CASSLGGGEYEQYF
v_gene: TRBV27; abundance: NA; d_gene: TRBD2; j_gene: TRBJ2-1; CDR3nt: TGTGCCAGCAGTAGCGGGAGAGCGGACAATGAGCAGTTCTTC; CDR3aa: CASSSGRADNEQFF
v_gene: TRBV4-1; abundance: few; d_gene: NA; j_gene: TRBJ2-3; CDR3nt: TGCGCCAGCAGCCAAGGCAATCCATCAAACACGCAGTATTTT; CDR3aa: CASSQGNPSNTQYF
v_gene: TRBV20-1; abundance: NA; d_gene: TRBD1; j_gene: TRBJ2-5; CDR3nt: TGCAGTGCCGAAGCTGGGACAGGGCAAGAGACCCAGTACTTC; CDR3aa: CSAEAGTGQETQYF
v_gene: TRBV7-2; abundance: NA; d_gene: NA; j_gene: TRBJ2-2; CDR3nt: TGTGCCAGCAGCTTATACCCGGGAGAGAGCGCCGGGGAGCTGTTTTTT; CDR3aa: CASSLYPGESAGELFF
v_gene: TRBV7-9; abundance: NA; d_gene: NA; j_gene: TRBJ1-5; CDR3nt: TGTGCCAGCAGCTTAGCGCCTGTCGGAATTGGCGAGGATCAGCCCCAGCATTTT; CDR3aa: CASSLAPVGIGEDQPQHF
v_gene: TRBV4-2; abundance: few; d_gene: TRBD2; j_gene: TRBJ2-5; CDR3nt: TGTGCCAGCAGCCCCGCTGGGGGAGGGAAGCAAGAGACCCAGTACTTC; CDR3aa: CASSPAGGGKQETQYF
v_gene: TRBV7-9; abundance: NA; d_gene: NA; j_gene: TRBJ1-2; CDR3nt: TGTGCCAGCAGCCCGACCGGGCCGGCCTATGGCTACACCTTC; CDR3aa: CASSPTGPAYGYTF
v_gene: TRBV13; abundance: NA; d_gene: TRBD2; j_gene: TRBJ2-1; CDR3nt: TGTGCCAGTTCATGGGGGCTAGCGGGATCTAGCGAGCAGTTCTTC; CDR3aa: CASSWGLAGSSEQFF
v_gene: TRBV11-2; abundance: NA; d_gene: NA; j_gene: TRBJ2-5; CDR3nt: TGTGCCAGCAGCTTGTGGGGGGACAACCAAGAGACCCAGTACTTC; CDR3aa: CASSLWGDNQETQYF